The sequence of this T cell receptor beta chain was determined in a study of T cell repertoires in cytomegalovirus infection (dated 2019 in TCRdb). With regard to the full study: Because public TCR beta signatures pointed to carriage of CMV infection together with the matching HLA type, the HLA type of each donor mattered for the analysis. On the study overall, not on this receptor specifically: The ex vivo response was dominated by HLA-C-restricted CMV-specific TCR beta clonotypes, which also provided the single most frequent clonotype in two of eight donors. In both this cohort and an independent approximately 370-donor cohort, the cumulative frequency of public TCR beta family members distinguished carriers of CMV infection plus the relevant HLA type.

TCRdb shows the sequencer as Illumina HiSeq 1500. TCRdb reworked the public reads: Q25 trimming with fastp, MiXCR clone assembly, productive beta chains retained. Rows are combined by CDR3 protein, so each entry shows the most common genes and DNA. Counted in this sample were approximately 700,000 distinct CDR3 sequences; approximately 34% of them appeared once. The ten largest clones add up to about 2.8% of the sample. This clonotype was seen only a few times. Its antigen target is currently unknown. Base qualities are missing; no much larger clone stands one base away. Its CDR3 holds 12 amino acids, cysteine through phenylalanine. Only CDR3 DNA is held: 36 bases, read in frame from base 1. V is reduced by 4 bases and J by 3 bases, leaving a spacing of 6 bases between them.

The specimen sequenced was PBMCs. The chain is encoded by TRBV12-3 or TRBV12-4 joined to TRBJ1-1; there is no confident call for the D gene. This TCR was sampled from a human donor in good health (CMV status not recorded). Some clones in this sample may be carry-over from other donors' samples. The DNA sequence reads TGTGCCAGCAGTTCAGGATACACTGAAGCTTTCTTT. This sequence encodes CASSSGYTEAFF.